This T cell receptor (beta chain) emerged from a study of Graves' ophthalmopathy and Graves' hyperthyroidism. About the study: Sampling took place at initial diagnosis, with peripheral blood obtained before any treatment.

A duration under 3 months, NOSPECS ≥4, CAS ≥3 and moderate-to-severe activity characterized the donors with ophthalmopathy. PBMCs originated in around 11 ml of fresh peripheral blood. Transcripts of RNA were the source for amplifying TCR beta CDR3 regions. Amplification began with first-round RT-PCR using HTBI primers, then second-round multiplex PCR was performed. MiXCR was run by TCRdb on the multiplex PCR reads, yielding one entry per CDR3 protein. The repertoire has approximately 700,000 distinct CDR3 sequences, about 40% of them found once; the top ten carry over 2.5%. This CDR3 is built from 15 residues. The germline CDR1 and CDR2 sequences are SNHLY and FYNNEI. J gave up 5 bases and V 2 bases, and 5 bases lay outside the gene matches.

Sequencing was done on a sample of peripheral blood. The chain carries TRBV2 and TRBJ1-5, with TRBD1 identical over 8 bases. The receptor comes from an adult man with Graves' ophthalmopathy. CDR3 nucleotides: TGTGCCAGCAGTGAATCCCCGGACAGGGATCAGCCCCAGCATTTT. The encoded protein is CASSESPDRDQPQHF.